The following is a T cell receptor beta chain sequence with its context. The data stem from a study of blood T cell repertoires in COVID-19. Assay used: immunoSEQ multiplex PCR; TCRdb lists only in-frame clones, some missing. The data show 100,000 to 150,000 clones, approximately 85% seen once. This sequence was found in a woman of 80 years or more with acute or convalescent COVID-19. The sequencing sample was made of peripheral blood.

For the CDR3, the DNA is TGCGCCAGCAGCCAACAGCTAAGACAGGGCAGGCTTTTTACTGGAAACACCATATATTTT. Residues: CASSQQLRQGRLFTGNTIYF. This rearrangement joins TRBV4-1 to TRBJ1-3; TRBD1 agrees at 7 bases. Trimming cost V 2 bases and J 2 bases; bases outside gene matches: 18. From germline, CDR1 is MGHRA and CDR2 YSYEKL. This CDR3 region has 20 residues.